This entry lists 15 T cell receptor beta chains sequenced from one sample in a study of T cell responses to AZD1222 COVID-19 vaccine (dated by TCRdb to the early 2020s). The time point label of this sample denotes: about 28 days (+/-7) after the second vaccine dose. The library was generated by the immunoSEQ multiplex PCR assay. TCRdb obtained this table from immuneACCESS and retained in-frame rearrangements with V and J assigned. These tables miss some clones; where compared with another copy, unresolved V genes account for less than half of the shortfall, and the remainder is unexplained. For this sample the table gives some 56,000 clones, of which nearly 90% were detected only once. Clones ranked in the top ten supply approximately 6.1% of the sample. The input for sequencing was peripheral blood, taken 28 days after the second AZD1222 dose. The receptors originated from an adult who received the AZD1222 COVID-19 vaccine.

As DNA, the CDR3 is TGTGCCAGCAGGCCCTCGGGACACTTGAACACTGAAGCTTTCTTT. Translated, it gives CASRPSGHLNTEAFF. V gene TRBV28 combines with J gene TRBJ1-1; the D gene is possibly TRBD1 (6 bases). This CDR3 comprises 15 residues. The V end lost 6 bases, the J end lost 0 bases, and 14 bases lay between the germline ends. The germline CDR1 and CDR2 sequences are MDHEN and SYDVKM.

This chain joins TRBV4-1 and TRBJ1-3; 8 nucleotides line up with TRBD1. Germline CDR1 reads MGHRA; CDR2 reads YSYEKL. The CDR3 extends over 15 amino acids. V lost 3 bases, J lost 4 bases, and 5 bases stayed unmatched. CDR3 nucleotide sequence: TGCGCCAGCAGCCACCAAGGACAGGGCGGAAACACCATATATTTT. Its translation: CASSHQGQGGNTIYF.

The chain links TRBV19 to TRBJ2-7; D not certain. This CDR3 spans 13 amino acids. The V gene lost 3 bases and the J gene lost 3 bases, with 9 bases spanning the gap. Germline-derived CDR1 and CDR2 are LNHDA and SQIVND (reference sequence). The CDR3 sequence is CASSILDGYEQYF. For the CDR3, the DNA is TGTGCCAGTAGTATTCTTGACGGCTACGAGCAGTACTTC.

The chain uses TRBV19 and TRBJ2-7; weak D call: TRBD1 (8 bases). This CDR3 region has 14 residues. Germline assignment: CDR1 LNHDA and CDR2 SQIVND (reference sequence). V was pared by 5 bases and J by 2 bases, with 13 bases between. For the CDR3, the DNA is TGTGCCAGTAGTTACAGGGGGGGGACCTACGAGCAGTACTTC. This sequence encodes CASSYRGGTYEQYF.

This sequence joins TRBV24-1 and TRBJ2-3; TRBD2 aligns across 10 bases. The CDR3 sequence is 15 residues long. The J segment lost 5 bases and the V segment lost 3 bases, leaving 4 bases of the junction unmatched. Germline loops: CDR1 KGHDR, CDR2 SFDVKD. CDR3 bases: TGTGCCACCAGTGATAGCGGGAGGGCCATAGATACGCAGTATTTT. As protein: CATSDSGRAIDTQYF.

This clone was recorded only once. CDR3 coding DNA: TGTGCCAGCAGTCTGCGGGGTTCCTCCTACAATGAGCAGTTCTTC. Translation: CASSLRGSSYNEQFF. The rearrangement links TRBV27 to TRBJ2-1, with D possibly TRBD2 on 6 matching bases. Germline lookup yields CDR1 MNHEY and CDR2 SMNVEV (reference sequence). There are 15 residues in the CDR3. V shed 5 bases and J shed 0 bases, with 11 bases lying between them.

The count of this clone is one. The DNA of the CDR3 is TGCGCCAGCAGAACACCGCTAGTTTCGTCACCCCTCCACTTT. Translation: CASRTPLVSSPLHF. The chain couples TRBV10-2 to TRBJ1-6, with D unclear. V shed 6 bases and J shed 10 bases, with 16 bases lying between them. CDR3 length: 14 residues. Germline V gives CDR1 WSHSY, CDR2 SAAADI.

CDR3 residues: CAITPRQGRDTEAFF. CDR3 nucleotide sequence: TGTGCCATCACCCCCCGACAGGGACGAGACACTGAAGCTTTCTTT. The chain employs TRBV10-3 and TRBJ1-1; TRBD1 agrees at 7 bases. CDR3 length: 15 amino acids. Germline-derived CDR1 and CDR2 are ENHRY and SYGVKD. With V trimmed by 7 bases and J by 3 bases, 11 bases remained unmatched.

This clone was counted a few times. CDR3 in amino acids: CASSTSDPRVTGELFF. As DNA, the CDR3 is TGTGCCAGCAGTACCTCCGACCCGCGGGTCACCGGGGAGCTGTTTTTT. The chain couples TRBV28 to TRBJ2-2; TRBD2 is a possible D gene (5 bases). This CDR3 spans 16 amino acids. Germline V gene lookup returns CDR1 MDHEN and CDR2 SYDVKM. The ends were cut back, 5 bases at V and 4 bases at J, with 17 bases in the middle.

The CDR3 DNA reads TGTGCCACCAGCAGAGATGGCGGGGACGGGTCCTACGAGCAGTACTTC. Translating it yields CATSRDGGDGSYEQYF. The chain uses TRBV15 and TRBJ2-7, with a possible D match to TRBD2 (6 bases). The CDR3 extends over 16 amino acids. Germline V gene sequence: CDR1 LNHNV, CDR2 YYDKDF (reference sequence). Deletions cut 0 bases from V and 1 base from J, with 13 bases between.

The CDR3 region is CASSDRTGSNQPQHF. The CDR3 coding sequence is TGTGCCAGCAGTGACAGAACAGGGAGCAATCAGCCCCAGCATTTT. This chain joins TRBV25-1 and TRBJ1-5, with D perhaps TRBD1 (6 bases). Trimming took 3 bases from V and 1 from J, leaving 10 bases between them. The CDR3 totals 15 residues. CDR1 and CDR2 from the germline V gene are MGHDK and SYGVNS.

This clone has a single count. The gene calls are TRBV2 and TRBJ1-5, with D unclear. The germline CDR1 and CDR2 sequences are SNHLY and FYNNEI. The germline V and J ends were trimmed by 4 bases and 10 bases, with 20 bases remaining between them. The CDR3 sequence is 15 residues long. Written as DNA, the CDR3 is TGTGCCAGCAGTGGTCTGGGCTCTGTAGGGTCCCCCCAGCATTTT. Translated, it gives CASSGLGSVGSPQHF.

A word on this clone: Mismatch with germline at one junction end may stem from a read error. The chain employs TRBV25-1 and TRBJ2-1, with 14 bases aligning to TRBD2. CDR1 is MGHDK, CDR2 SYGVNS, per germline. The CDR3 has 14 residues. CDR3 residues: CASSAGLAGEGGVF. The CDR3, as DNA: TGTGCCAGCAGTGCGGGACTAGCGGGAGAGGGCGGGGTCTTC.

The chain joins TRBV6-5 to TRBJ1-1, with a weak D call TRBD1 (6 bases). Between the trimmed V and J ends, which lost 7 bases and 6 bases, there was a span of 15 bases. CDR1 MNHEY and CDR2 SVGAGI come from the germline V gene. This CDR3 is built from 13 residues. The chain's CDR3 is CASTKGGRAEAFF. The CDR3, as DNA: TGTGCCAGCACCAAGGGGGGGAGGGCTGAAGCTTTCTTT.

The V call is TRBV9, the J call TRBJ2-2; either TRBD1 or TRBD2 may supply D (6 bases each). V was trimmed by 4 bases and J by 6 bases, leaving 16 bases between them. This CDR3 spans 15 amino acids. The germline V gene encodes CDR1 SGDLS and CDR2 YYNGEE. Here the CDR3 reads CASSLGGSGAGELFF. In DNA form, the CDR3 reads TGTGCCAGCAGCCTAGGGGGTAGCGGAGCCGGGGAGCTGTTTTTT.